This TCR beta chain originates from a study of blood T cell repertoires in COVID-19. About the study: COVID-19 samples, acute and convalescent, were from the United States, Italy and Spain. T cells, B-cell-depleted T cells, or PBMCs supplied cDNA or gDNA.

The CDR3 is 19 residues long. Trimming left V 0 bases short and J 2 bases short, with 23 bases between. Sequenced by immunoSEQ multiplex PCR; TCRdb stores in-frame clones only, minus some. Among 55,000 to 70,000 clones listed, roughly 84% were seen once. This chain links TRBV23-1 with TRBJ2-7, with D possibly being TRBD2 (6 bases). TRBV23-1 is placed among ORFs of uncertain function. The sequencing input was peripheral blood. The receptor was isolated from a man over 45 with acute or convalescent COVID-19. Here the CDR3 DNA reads TGCGCCAGCAGTCAATCGATTTCCGGGACGGGACTTCGGGCCTACGAGCAGTACTTC. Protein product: CASSQSISGTGLRAYEQYF.